These T cell receptor beta chains were read from a single sample in a study of cytomegalovirus exposure and HLA in healthy donors. The repertoire was sequenced with immunoSEQ multiplex PCR; TCRdb's copy has only in-frame clones and lacks some. The sample contains 200,000 to 250,000 clones, 75% to 90% of which appear only once. Sequenced material: PBMCs. The receptors derive from a boy aged 2-15 years in good health and CMV-seronegative. The CDR3 runs from the conserved cysteine through the conserved F or W. The D gene is left open where the match is weak. Some rows have no size entry. The others give once, few or many, or a class for an expanded clone.

V gene	CDR3 length	J gene	D gene	clone size	CDR3 protein
TRBV29-1	12	TRBJ1-2	TRBD1	.	CSVGGQGDGYTF
TRBV6-1	15	TRBJ1-5	TRBD1	few	CASTDRAYSNQPQHF
TRBV5-1	15	TRBJ2-3	TRBD2	once	CASSFSGTHTDTQYF
TRBV7-9	13	TRBJ1-1	.	.	CASSLDTGSEAFF
TRBV5-4	17	TRBJ2-7	TRBD1	.	CASSSSLNRGTYYEQYF
TRBV27	14	TRBJ1-1	TRBD1	.	CASSYGTGNTEAFF
TRBV7-8	17	TRBJ2-7	.	.	CASSPRILPGLWGEQYF
TRBV10-3	13	TRBJ2-1	TRBD1	.	CAVEQGADNEQFF
TRBV7-9	15	TRBJ1-1	.	few	CASSPWGGVNTEAFF
TRBV19	17	TRBJ1-4	.	.	CASSTPTGDPLGEKLFF
TRBV6-5	14	TRBJ1-6	TRBD1	.	CASSYGQVNSPLHF